One sample yielded the 28 T cell receptor beta chains listed below, sequenced in a study of blood T cells in healthy people across ages. Sample-barcoded 5' priming and a J-beta primer mix drove a second PCR of about 6 to 12 cycles. TCRdb independently ran MiXCR on the 5' RACE reads; one entry per CDR3 protein. Among under 2 million distinct CDR3 sequences listed, around 36% were seen once. The source material was blood. The origin of the receptors is a woman aged 30 to 39 in good health.

CDR3 residues: CASGVFIAKNIQYF. The CDR3 nucleotides read TGTGCCAGCGGCGTATTCATAGCCAAAAACATTCAGTACTTC. The chain joins TRBV5-6 to TRBJ2-4; unclear D gene. V lost 7 bases and J 0 bases, leaving 11 bases between the germline ends. The V gene's germline CDR1 is SGHDT and CDR2 YYEEEE. CDR3 length equals 14 residues.

V is TRBV27 and J is TRBJ1-1; no clear D gene. The CDR3 sequence is 15 residues long. Per germline, CDR1 MNHEY and CDR2 SMNVEV (reference sequence). Trimming removed 7 bases from V and 0 bases from J, with 15 bases in between. CDR3 DNA: TGTGCCAGCACCCTGTCGGGATTCATGAACACTGAAGCTTTCTTT. Translating it yields CASTLSGFMNTEAFF.

J is TRBJ2-7 and V is TRBV30; D perhaps matches TRBD1 (6 bases). Germline V lookup: CDR1 GTSNPN, CDR2 SVGIG (reference sequence). This CDR3 has 11 amino acids. Trimming took off 7 bases at V and 1 base at J, with 8 bases between the two ends. The CDR3 here is CAYRESYEQYF. The CDR3 bases are TGTGCCTACAGGGAATCCTACGAGCAGTACTTC.

This clonotype was counted a few times. The chain recombines TRBV4-1 with TRBJ1-2; TRBD1 might be the D (5 bases). Trimming pared 0 bases from V and 4 bases from J, leaving 12 bases between. There are 15 residues in the CDR3. Germline V gene lookup returns CDR1 MGHRA and CDR2 YSYEKL. The CDR3 loop reads CASSQEGQDLYGYTF. In DNA form, the CDR3 reads TGCGCCAGCAGCCAAGAGGGGCAGGACCTCTATGGCTACACCTTC.

With respect to this clonotype: With a much larger clone just one base away, this may be a read error. V and J are TRBV5-1 and TRBJ1-1; possible D gene TRBD1, 6 bases. Germline CDR1 and CDR2: SGHRS and YFSETQ. The length of the CDR3 is 17 residues. The CDR3 loop reads CTSSLRSMRGFNTEAFF. In nucleotides, the CDR3 is TGCACCAGCAGCTTGCGGTCCATGAGGGGGTTCAATACTGAAGCTTTCTTT.

Comments on this clonotype: This may stem from a read error, because a much larger clone lies one nucleotide away. V gene TRBV29-1 combines with J gene TRBJ2-4; D is unclear. CDR1 is SQVTM and CDR2 is ANQGSEA in the germline V gene. The V end was cut by 5 bases, the J end by 4 bases, with 12 bases between. The CDR3 totals 13 residues. As DNA, the CDR3 is TGCAGCGTTCGGGCAGGTTCGAAAAACATTCAGTACTTC. Translation gives CSVRAGSKNIQYF.

J is TRBJ1-2 and V is TRBV7-2, with D hard to call. The CDR3 totals 16 residues. CDR1 is SGHTA, CDR2 FQGNSA, per germline. The V and J ends lost 5 bases and 4 bases respectively, with 20 bases between them. CDR3 sequence reads: CASSPRTEGVGYGYTF. CDR3 nucleotide sequence: TGTGCCAGCAGCCCTCGGACGGAGGGAGTTGGCTATGGCTACACCTTC.

The V and J genes are TRBV2 and TRBJ1-1; 9 bases align to TRBD1. Germline CDR1 is SNHLY and CDR2 is FYNNEI. J lost 1 base, V lost 8 bases, and 5 bases had no gene match. CDR3 size: 14 residues. For the CDR3, the DNA is TGTGCCAGCGGTACAGGGGGCCGGAACACTGAAGCTTTCTTT. Amino acid sequence: CASGTGGRNTEAFF.

This clonotype came up a few times. V gene TRBV13 combines with J gene TRBJ2-2; tentatively, D is TRBD1 or TRBD2 (5 bases each). The CDR3 spans 14 residues. Germline loops: CDR1 PRHDT, CDR2 FYEKMQ (reference sequence). Trimming took 10 bases from V and 3 from J, leaving 15 bases between them. The CDR3 loop reads CATSQWGYTGELFF. The CDR3 DNA follows: TGTGCCACCTCACAATGGGGGTACACCGGGGAGCTGTTTTTT.

This clonotype has just a few counts. J is TRBJ1-6 and V is TRBV3-1; possible D gene TRBD1, 5 bases. CDR1 and CDR2 from the germline V gene are LGHDT and YNNKEL (reference sequence). The ends were cut back, 1 base at V and 14 bases at J, with 15 bases in the middle. CDR3 length equals 14 residues. CDR3: CASSQAGPELSLHF. CDR3 sequence (DNA): TGTGCCAGCAGCCAAGCGGGACCCGAGCTCTCCCTCCACTTT.

This chain uses TRBV29-1 with TRBJ1-1; D is unclear. The CDR3 loop spans 12 amino acids. The V gene's germline CDR1 is SQVTM and CDR2 ANQGSEA. The ends were cut back, 7 bases at V and 2 bases at J, with 11 bases in the middle. The CDR3 sequence is CSGSQKNTEAFF. CDR3 sequence (DNA): TGCAGCGGATCACAGAAAAACACTGAAGCTTTCTTT.

In regard to this clonotype: At one boundary the junction diverges from the germline segment, which might be a read error. This sequence joins TRBV6-1 and TRBJ2-6; no firm D call. Germline V gene lookup returns CDR1 MNHNS and CDR2 SASEGT. The CDR3 runs to 17 residues. CDR3 in DNA: TGTGCCAGCAGTAAAGCGCTACGGACCTCTGGGGCCAACGTCCTGACTTTC. Its translation is CASSKALRTSGANVLTF.

In this sample, this clonotype turned up many times. The rearrangement joins TRBV20-1 to TRBJ2-1; no clear D gene. V was trimmed by 0 bases and J by 8 bases, leaving 17 bases between them. Germline V lookup: CDR1 DFQATT, CDR2 SNEGSKA (reference sequence). The CDR3 totals 15 residues. The CDR3 region is CSARDEGNGRDEQFF. CDR3 nucleotide sequence: TGCAGTGCTAGAGATGAAGGGAATGGAAGGGATGAGCAGTTCTTC.

J is TRBJ1-1 and V is TRBV15; D unclear. V was shortened by 0 bases and J by 0 bases, with 5 bases between the two germline ends. The germline V gene has CDR1 LNHNV and CDR2 YYDKDF (reference sequence). The CDR3 has 14 amino acids. CDR3 protein: CATSRDGMNTEAFF. The CDR3 coding sequence is TGTGCCACCAGCAGAGATGGTATGAACACTGAAGCTTTCTTT.

The J gene is TRBJ2-7, the V gene TRBV6-9, with D perhaps matching TRBD1 (6 bases). This CDR3 has 15 residues. CDR1 and CDR2 from the germline V gene are MNHGY and SVAAGI. Trimming shortened V by 2 bases and J by 0 bases, and 11 bases separated the two germline ends. For the CDR3, the DNA is TGTGCCAGCAGTTATAAGAGGGGGAGCTCCTACGAGCAGTACTTC. It translates to CASSYKRGSSYEQYF.

V gene TRBV5-5 combines with J gene TRBJ2-3, with a tentative D call TRBD2 (6 bases). The CDR3 consists of 14 residues. Germline values: CDR1 SGHKS, CDR2 YYEKEE (reference sequence). Trimming removed 5 bases from V and 5 bases from J, with 15 bases in between. The CDR3 protein is CASRRFGREDTQYF. The CDR3 DNA is TGTGCCAGCAGAAGGTTCGGGAGAGAAGATACGCAGTATTTT. Looking up the rest from reference TRBV5-5 and TRBJ2-3 gives the full variable domain: DAGVTQSPTHLIKTRGQQVTLRCSPISGHKSVSWYQQVLGQGPQFIFQYYEKEERGRGNFPDRFSARQFPNYSSELNVNALLLGDSALYLCASRRFGREDTQYFGPGTRLTVL.

This clonotype showed up just a few times. CDR3 residues: CASSPRQGFPGGYTF. The CDR3 nucleotides read TGTGCCAGCAGCCCCCGACAGGGTTTTCCTGGTGGCTACACCTTC. The rearrangement links TRBV7-9 to TRBJ1-2; 7 bases are shared with TRBD1. The CDR3 length is 15 residues. Germline-derived CDR1 and CDR2 are SEHNR and FQNEAQ (reference sequence). V lost 5 bases, J lost 7 bases, and 13 bases stayed unmatched.

This sequence joins TRBV28 and TRBJ2-7; 7 bases are a match to TRBD1. Losses at the gene ends were 7 bases for V and 2 bases for J; bases not matched to a gene: 20. CDR3 length: 18 amino acids. CDR1 MDHEN and CDR2 SYDVKM come from the germline V gene. The CDR3 DNA reads TGTGCCAGCATCCCACGGAAACAGGGGAAATCGTGGACCTACGAGCAGTACTTC. It specifies CASIPRKQGKSWTYEQYF. Complete variable domain (other parts from reference TRBV28 and TRBJ2-7): DVKVTQSSRYLVKRTGEKVFLECVQDMDHENMFWYRQDPGLGLRLIYFSYDVKMKEKGDIPEGYSVSREKKERFSLILESASTNQTSMYLCASIPRKQGKSWTYEQYFGPGTRLTVT.

The chain links TRBV7-3 to TRBJ2-1; D is uncertain. The CDR3 loop spans 14 amino acids. With 1 base removed from V and 4 bases from J, the gap between germline ends came to 8 bases. From germline, CDR1 is SGHTA and CDR2 FQGTGA. CDR3 region: CASSLIAAYNEQFF. The CDR3 DNA follows: TGTGCCAGCAGCTTAATTGCGGCTTACAATGAGCAGTTCTTC.

V is TRBV7-8 and J is TRBJ2-6, with 7 bases fitting TRBD1. J was trimmed by 0 bases and V by 6 bases; bases with no gene match: 20. In germline, CDR1 is SGHVS, CDR2 FQNEAQ. The CDR3 loop spans 21 amino acids. The CDR3 region is CASSPSRQGSLRRSGANVLTF. The CDR3 bases are TGTGCCAGCAGTCCTTCGAGACAGGGAAGTCTACGTCGCTCTGGGGCCAACGTCCTGACTTTC. Looking up the rest from reference TRBV7-8 and TRBJ2-6 gives the full variable domain: GAGVSQSPRYKVAKRGQDVALRCDPISGHVSLFWYQQALGQGPEFLTYFQNEAQLDKSGLPSDRFFAERPEGSVSTLKIQRTQQEDSAVYLCASSPSRQGSLRRSGANVLTFGAGSRLTVL.

The chain joins TRBV20-1 to TRBJ2-1; 7 bases align to TRBD2. Germline-derived CDR1 and CDR2 are DFQATT and SNEGSKA (reference sequence). This CDR3 spans 15 amino acids. The ends lost 6 bases at V and 6 bases at J; junction bases unmatched: 14. The CDR3 here is CSARPGDYLPNEQFF. In DNA, the CDR3 is TGCAGTGCCCGGCCCGGGGACTACCTTCCCAATGAGCAGTTCTTC.

This clonotype came up a few times. This sequence joins TRBV12-3 or TRBV12-4 and TRBJ2-3; 13 nucleotides line up with TRBD2. Trimming removed 2 bases from V and 4 bases from J; junction bases left unmatched: 3. The length of the CDR3 is 16 residues. Here the CDR3 DNA reads TGTGCCAGCAGTTTAACTAGCGGGGGGGGTGCAGATACGCAGTATTTT. Protein: CASSLTSGGGADTQYF.

This clonotype turned up a few times. The rearrangement links TRBV6-1 to TRBJ2-7, with a weak D call TRBD1 (6 bases). CDR1 is MNHNS, CDR2 SASEGT, per germline. Trimming pared 2 bases from V and 5 bases from J, leaving 16 bases between. CDR3 length equals 15 residues. The CDR3 DNA reads TGTGCCAGCAGTGAATTGGGACAAAGGGTCCACGAGCAGTACTTC. Translating gives CASSELGQRVHEQYF.

This chain links TRBV10-3 with TRBJ2-5; perhaps TRBD2 as D (5 bases). Germline assignment: CDR1 ENHRY and CDR2 SYGVKD. The CDR3 has 14 amino acids. V lost 3 bases and J lost 7, with 15 bases in between. The CDR3 bases are TGTGCCATCAGTGAAGGGCTAGCCGTGGGGACCCAGTACTTC. It yields the protein CAISEGLAVGTQYF.

About this clonotype itself: A read error may produce the germline difference seen at one junction end. The J gene is TRBJ2-7, the V gene TRBV20-1; maybe TRBD2 (5 bases). Germline V CDR1 and CDR2: DFQATT, SNEGSKA (reference sequence). CDR3 length equals 14 residues. Here the CDR3 DNA reads TGCGGTGCTAGAGACCTAGCCAACCCTTACGAGCAGTACTTC. It specifies CGARDLANPYEQYF.

In its sample, this clonotype was seen many times. The rearrangement joins TRBV20-1 to TRBJ1-2, with D unresolved. The germline V gene encodes CDR1 DFQATT and CDR2 SNEGSKA (reference sequence). This CDR3 spans 14 amino acids. Deletions cut 4 bases from V and 2 bases from J, with 14 bases between. The CDR3 sequence is CSATLRGQNYGYTF. The CDR3, as DNA: TGCAGTGCTACCCTCCGGGGTCAAAACTATGGCTACACCTTC.

The chain links TRBV20-1 to TRBJ1-1; D remains ambiguous. This CDR3 region has 15 residues. V shed 6 bases and J shed 4 bases, with 21 bases lying between them. In germline, CDR1 is DFQATT, CDR2 SNEGSKA (reference sequence). The CDR3 DNA reads TGCAGTGCCCCGAGCGGCCTCCCCCGGGGCACTGAAGCTTTCTTT. It specifies CSAPSGLPRGTEAFF.

This clonotype was found a few times. The chain couples TRBV2 to TRBJ2-1; D uncertain. Trimming removed 1 base from V and 7 bases from J, with 8 bases in between. CDR3 size: 13 residues. CDR1 is SNHLY and CDR2 is FYNNEI in the germline V gene. CDR3 nucleotides: TGTGCCAGCAGTGAAGGAACAGTTAATGAGCAGTTCTTC. It is translated as CASSEGTVNEQFF.